The 5 T cell receptor beta chains presented below share a single source sample, sequenced in a study of cytomegalovirus exposure and HLA in healthy donors (dated by TCRdb to the late 2010s). Libraries came from the immunoSEQ multiplex PCR assay. The source is immuneACCESS, and TCRdb retained only in-frame sequences with V and J called. Part of the clones is not carried over; for the studies checked, unresolved V genes explain less than half of this, and the remainder is unexplained. The table for this sample lists about 74,000 clones; over 85% of them were counted only once. The ten largest clones take up roughly 1.5% of the sample. Sequencing was carried out using PBMCs. Source of these receptors: a man aged 18 to 30 in good health and CMV-seropositive.

The chain combines TRBV7-8 with TRBJ1-2, with unresolved D. Trimming took 5 bases from V and 0 from J, leaving 10 bases between them. This CDR3 comprises 14 residues. Germline CDR1 and CDR2: SGHVS and FQNEAQ. CDR3: CASSREGTNYGYTF. The CDR3 DNA reads TGTGCCAGCAGCAGGGAGGGAACTAACTATGGCTACACCTTC. The entire variable domain, with the rest obtained from reference TRBV7-8 and TRBJ1-2, is as follows: GAGVSQSPRYKVAKRGQDVALRCDPISGHVSLFWYQQALGQGPEFLTYFQNEAQLDKSGLPSDRFFAERPEGSVSTLKIQRTQQEDSAVYLCASSREGTNYGYTFGSGTRLTVV.

The V call is TRBV7-9, the J call TRBJ2-7; D might be TRBD2 (5 bases). CDR1 is SEHNR and CDR2 is FQNEAQ in the germline V gene (reference sequence). CDR3 length: 14 amino acids. The V gene lost 3 bases and the J gene lost 6 bases, with 15 bases spanning the gap. CDR3 nucleotide sequence: TGTGCCAGCAGCTTCGTGGAGCGGAGCGTCGAGCAGTACTTC. As protein: CASSFVERSVEQYF.

The chain is built from TRBV6-6 and TRBJ1-5; no clear D gene. Trimming removed 11 bases from V and 4 bases from J, with 18 bases in between. This CDR3 spans 14 amino acids. CDR1 and CDR2 from the germline V gene are MNHNY and SVGAGI (reference sequence). In DNA form, the CDR3 reads TGTGCCGCGTCTACGAGGGAAATTAATCAGCCCCAGCATTTT. Protein sequence: CAASTREINQPQHF.

The chain carries TRBV29-1 and TRBJ2-1; D not resolved. Trimming took 3 bases from V and 0 from J, leaving 6 bases between them. The germline V gene has CDR1 SQVTM and CDR2 ANQGSEA. CDR3 length: 13 amino acids. CDR3 loop: CSVDLSSYNEQFF. The CDR3 nucleotides are TGCAGCGTTGACTTGAGCTCCTACAATGAGCAGTTCTTC.

This sequence joins TRBV11-2 and TRBJ2-5, with TRBD1 matching 9 bases. J lost 3 bases, V lost 6 bases, and 8 bases had no gene match. This CDR3 comprises 15 residues. From germline, CDR1 is SGHAT and CDR2 FQNNGV. The CDR3 DNA reads TGTGCCAGCAGACCGATACAGGGGGCGAAAGAGACCCAGTACTTC. Protein: CASRPIQGAKETQYF.